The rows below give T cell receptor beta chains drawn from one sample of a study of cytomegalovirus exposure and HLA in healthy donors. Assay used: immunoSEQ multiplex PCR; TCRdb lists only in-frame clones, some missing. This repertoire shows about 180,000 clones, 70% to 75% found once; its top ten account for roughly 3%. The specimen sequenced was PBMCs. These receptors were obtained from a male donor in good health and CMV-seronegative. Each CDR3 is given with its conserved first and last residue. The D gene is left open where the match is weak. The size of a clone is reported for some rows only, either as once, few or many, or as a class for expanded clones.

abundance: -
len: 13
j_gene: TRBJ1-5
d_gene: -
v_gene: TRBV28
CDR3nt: TGTGCCAGCAGTCGTCCCATGCGGGAGCCCCAGCATTTT
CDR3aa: CASSRPMREPQHF

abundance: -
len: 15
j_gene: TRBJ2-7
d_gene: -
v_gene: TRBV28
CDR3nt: TGTGCCAGCAGTTTAGTCGGGACTGGCTCCTACGAGCAGTACTTC
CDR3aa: CASSLVGTGSYEQYF

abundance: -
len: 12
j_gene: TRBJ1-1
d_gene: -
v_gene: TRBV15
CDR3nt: TGTGCCACCAGGATGGAGGTCGGTGAAGCTTTCTTT
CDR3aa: CATRMEVGEAFF

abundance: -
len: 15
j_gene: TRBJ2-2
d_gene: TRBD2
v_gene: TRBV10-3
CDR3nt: TGTGCCATCGGTCGAGTCGGGAGGCGCACCGGGGAGCTGTTTTTT
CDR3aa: CAIGRVGRRTGELFF

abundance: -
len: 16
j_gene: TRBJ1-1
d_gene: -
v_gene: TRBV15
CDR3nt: TGTGCCACCAGCAGAGATCCCCCCCCGAACTTCACTGAAGCTTTCTTT
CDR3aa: CATSRDPPPNFTEAFF

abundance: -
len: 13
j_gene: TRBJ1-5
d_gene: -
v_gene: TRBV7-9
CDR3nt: TGTGCCAGCAGCACTCCTCGGGGACAGCCCCAGCATTTT
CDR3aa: CASSTPRGQPQHF

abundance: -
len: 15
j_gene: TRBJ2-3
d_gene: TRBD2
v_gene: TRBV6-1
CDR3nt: TGTGCCAGCAGTGAACGGGGGACTAGCGGGAGGGGGCAGTATTTT
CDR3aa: CASSERGTSGRGQYF

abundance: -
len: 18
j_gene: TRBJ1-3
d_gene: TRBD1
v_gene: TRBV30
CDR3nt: TGTGCCTGGAGCCGGGACAGGGGTTCCGGAAGCTCTGGAAACACCATATATTTT
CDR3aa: CAWSRDRGSGSSGNTIYF

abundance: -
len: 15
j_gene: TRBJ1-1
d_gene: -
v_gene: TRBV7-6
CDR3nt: TGTGCCAGCAGCCACCCCCTCGAGGTGAACACTGAAGCTTTCTTT
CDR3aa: CASSHPLEVNTEAFF

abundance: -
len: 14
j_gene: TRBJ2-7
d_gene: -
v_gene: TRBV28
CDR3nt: TGTGCCAGCAGTCCGATGGAGGGGAACTACGAGCAGTACTTC
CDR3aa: CASSPMEGNYEQYF

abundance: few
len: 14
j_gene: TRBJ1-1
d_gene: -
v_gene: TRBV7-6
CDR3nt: TGTGCCAGCACCTTAGAGGTCTCAGGGACTGAAGCTTTCTTT
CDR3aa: CASTLEVSGTEAFF

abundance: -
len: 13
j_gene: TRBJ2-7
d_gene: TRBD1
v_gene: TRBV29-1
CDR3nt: TGCAGCGTAAGGACAGGGGTCTCCTACGAGCAGTACTTC
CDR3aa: CSVRTGVSYEQYF

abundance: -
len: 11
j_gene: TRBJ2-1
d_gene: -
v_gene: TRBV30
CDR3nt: TGTGCCTGGAACAGGGCAAATGAGCAGTTCTTC
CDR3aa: CAWNRANEQFF

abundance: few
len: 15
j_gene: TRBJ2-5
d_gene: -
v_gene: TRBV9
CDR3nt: TGTGCCAGCAGCCTCGGTCCGCTACCCCGAGAGACCCAGTACTTC
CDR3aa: CASSLGPLPRETQYF

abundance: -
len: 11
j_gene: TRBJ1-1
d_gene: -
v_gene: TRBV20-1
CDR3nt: TGCAGTTCCTGGAGCCCACAAGGAGCTTTCTTT
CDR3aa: CSSWSPQGAFF